These 2 T cell receptor beta chains share one sample of origin, sequenced in a study of CD8 T cells in ankylosing spondylitis. Findings and caveats of the study: Ankylosing spondylitis blood appeared to be characterized by a TCR beta motif of roughly eight highly homologous variants.

One entry per CDR3 protein results from TCRdb running MiXCR on the 5' RACE reads. The table shows around 140,000 distinct CDR3 sequences, with more than 15% occurring only once. Which antigens these TCRs recognize remains unknown. Sequencing was done on a sample of blood, either unsorted or a sorted T cell fraction (not recorded which). These receptors all come from a male donor with ankylosing spondylitis.

A few counts support this clonotype. The chain links TRBV4-2 to TRBJ1-3, with 7 bases that match TRBD1. The junction had 5 bases not matched to a gene; V was cut back by 0 bases and J by 0 bases. The CDR3 totals 17 residues. Germline CDR1 LGHNA, CDR2 YNFKEQ. CDR3 coding DNA: TGTGCCAGCAGCCAAGAGAAGACAGGGTACTCTGGAAACACCATATATTTT. Translation: CASSQEKTGYSGNTIYF.

This clonotype appeared a few times. V and J are TRBV29-1 and TRBJ2-5; D might be TRBD1 or TRBD2, each matching 5 bases. Germline assignment: CDR1 SQVTM and CDR2 ANQGSEA. V was pared by 1 base and J by 7 bases, with 13 bases between. The CDR3 spans 13 residues. The CDR3 protein is CSVEGDETWTQYF. CDR3 coding DNA: TGCAGCGTTGAAGGGGACGAAACGTGGACCCAGTACTTC.